The T cell receptor (beta chain) described here comes from a study of T-cell reconstitution after alpha-beta-depleted transplantation in children. Study results and caveats: It was surviving recipient T cells and thymic progenitors that gave some patients high TCRbeta diversity at day 60. Expanded graft clones, several hundred of them, were reportedly the source of alpha-beta T cells about two months after transplant.

The TCRbeta library incorporated unique molecular identifiers. TCRdb reanalysed the PCR reads using MiXCR and keeps one entry per CDR3 protein. Altogether hundreds of thousands of distinct CDR3 sequences are present, 13% being singletons, with the ten largest covering 2% to 2.5%. The V end was cut by 5 bases, the J end by 7 bases, with 14 bases between. The CDR3 sequence is 14 residues long. Germline CDR1 is LNHNV and CDR2 is YYDKDF (reference sequence). This clonotype was detected many times. No antigen is known for it. The chain carries TRBV15 and TRBJ2-2; D not resolved. The clonotype was recovered from a male patient aged 10-17 years who had a stem cell transplant for acute myeloid leukemia, so the T cells may come from the graft donor. The sample here was PBMCs, mostly from graft donor cells, taken 360 days after TCRalphabeta/CD19-depleted stem cell transplant. This CDR3 reads CATSWNSVSGELFF. Written as DNA, the CDR3 is TGTGCCACCAGCTGGAATTCAGTCAGCGGGGAGCTGTTTTTT.